The T cell receptor beta chain under discussion was sequenced for a study of T cells expressing NK-cell markers. The CDR3 loop spans 16 amino acids. The germline CDR1 and CDR2 sequences are DFQATT and SNEGSKA (reference sequence). Using the 5' RACE reads, TCRdb records one entry per CDR3 protein without DNA. The sample holds a few hundred thousand distinct CDR3 sequences. The origin of this receptor is a man aged 18 to 69 in good health. J is TRBJ2-1 and V is TRBV20-1; as DNA is missing, the TRBD1 call by TCRdb cannot be tested. Material: blood T cells: a sorted CD56 or NKG2C T cell subset, CD4+ or CD8+ T cells, or bulk PBMC T cells (not recorded which). CDR3 region: CSASDWTALSYNEQFF.